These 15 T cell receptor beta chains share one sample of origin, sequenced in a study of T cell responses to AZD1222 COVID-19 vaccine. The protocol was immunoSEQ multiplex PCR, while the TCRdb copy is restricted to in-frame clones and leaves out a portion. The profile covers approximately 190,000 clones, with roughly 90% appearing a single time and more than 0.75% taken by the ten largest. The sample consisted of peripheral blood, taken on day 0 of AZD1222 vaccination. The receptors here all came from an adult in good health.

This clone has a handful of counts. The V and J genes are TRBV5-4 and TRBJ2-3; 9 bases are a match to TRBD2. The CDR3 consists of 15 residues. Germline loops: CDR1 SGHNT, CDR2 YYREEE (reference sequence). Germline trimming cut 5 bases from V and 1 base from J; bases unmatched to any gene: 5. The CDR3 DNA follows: TGTGCCAGCAGGTATAGCGGGAGACGCACAGATACGCAGTATTTT. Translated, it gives CASRYSGRRTDTQYF.

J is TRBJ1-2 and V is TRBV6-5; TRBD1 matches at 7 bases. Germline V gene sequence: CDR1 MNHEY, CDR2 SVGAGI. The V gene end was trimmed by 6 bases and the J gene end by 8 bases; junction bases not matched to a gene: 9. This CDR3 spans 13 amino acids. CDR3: CASSHRGIGGYTF. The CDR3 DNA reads TGTGCCAGCAGCCACAGGGGAATAGGAGGCTACACCTTC.

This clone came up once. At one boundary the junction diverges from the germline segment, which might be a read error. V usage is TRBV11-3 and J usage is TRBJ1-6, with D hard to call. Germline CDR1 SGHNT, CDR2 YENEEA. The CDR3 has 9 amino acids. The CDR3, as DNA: TGTGCCAGCAGCTTTCGGTCTGACTTT. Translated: CASSFRSDF.

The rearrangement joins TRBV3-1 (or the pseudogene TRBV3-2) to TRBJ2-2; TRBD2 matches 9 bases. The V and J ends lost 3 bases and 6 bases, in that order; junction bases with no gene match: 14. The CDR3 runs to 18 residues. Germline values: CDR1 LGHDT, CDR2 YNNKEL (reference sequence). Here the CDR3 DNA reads TGTGCCAGCAGCCACCCCACGGGACTAGCTGGTTTCGCCGGGGAGCTGTTTTTT. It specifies CASSHPTGLAGFAGELFF.

CDR3 bases: TGTGCCAGCAGGGACTACACCTACGAGCAGTACTTC. Its protein product is CASRDYTYEQYF. V is TRBV6-5 and J is TRBJ2-7, with D maybe TRBD2 (6 bases). The CDR3 covers 12 residues. Germline V gene lookup returns CDR1 MNHEY and CDR2 SVGAGI. V lost 6 bases and J 2 bases, leaving 8 bases between the germline ends.

The CDR3 region has the DNA TGTGCCAGCAGCTTAGTCGGGACAGAGTTTGGAAGTGAAAAACTGTTTTTT. The encoded protein is CASSLVGTEFGSEKLFF. The V gene is TRBV7-8, the J gene TRBJ1-4; 7 bases are shared with TRBD1. The germline CDR1 and CDR2 sequences are SGHVS and FQNEAQ. The V segment lost 1 base and the J segment 7 bases; nucleotides outside the gene matches: 12. The length of the CDR3 is 17 residues.

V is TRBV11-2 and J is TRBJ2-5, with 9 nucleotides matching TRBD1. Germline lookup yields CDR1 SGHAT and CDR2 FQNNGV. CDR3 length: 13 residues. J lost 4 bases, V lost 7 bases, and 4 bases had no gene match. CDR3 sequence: CASTPQGAETQYF. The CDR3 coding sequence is TGTGCCAGCACCCCACAGGGGGCAGAGACCCAGTACTTC.

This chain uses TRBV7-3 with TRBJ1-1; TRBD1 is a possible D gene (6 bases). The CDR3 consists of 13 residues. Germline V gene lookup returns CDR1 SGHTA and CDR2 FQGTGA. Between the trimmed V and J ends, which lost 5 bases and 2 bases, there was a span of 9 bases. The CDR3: CASSRGQNTEAFF. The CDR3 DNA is TGTGCCAGCAGCCGGGGACAAAACACTGAAGCTTTCTTT. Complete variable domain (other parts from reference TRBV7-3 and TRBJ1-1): GAGVSQTPSNKVTEKGKYVELRCDPISGHTALYWYRQSLGQGPEFLIYFQGTGAADDSGLPNDRFFAVRPEGSVSTLKIQRTERGDSAVYLCASSRGQNTEAFFGQGTRLTVV.

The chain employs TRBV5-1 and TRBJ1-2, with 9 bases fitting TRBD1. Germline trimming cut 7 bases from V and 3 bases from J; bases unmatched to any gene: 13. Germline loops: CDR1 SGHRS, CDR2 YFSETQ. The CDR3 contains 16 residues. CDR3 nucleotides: TGCGCCAGCCGTACAAACCCGGGACAGGGAGACTATGGCTACACCTTC. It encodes CASRTNPGQGDYGYTF.

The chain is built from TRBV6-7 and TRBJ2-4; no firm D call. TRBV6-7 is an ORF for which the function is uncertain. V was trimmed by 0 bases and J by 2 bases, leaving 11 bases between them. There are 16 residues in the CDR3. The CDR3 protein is CASSYSGKESKNIQYF. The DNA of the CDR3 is TGTGCCAGCAGTTACTCAGGAAAAGAATCCAAAAACATTCAGTACTTC.

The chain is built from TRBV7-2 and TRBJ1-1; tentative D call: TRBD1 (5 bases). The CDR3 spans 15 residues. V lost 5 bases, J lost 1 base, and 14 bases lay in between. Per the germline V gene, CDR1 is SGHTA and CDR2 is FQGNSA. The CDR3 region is CASSRGGPGNTEAFF. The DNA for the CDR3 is TGTGCCAGCAGCCGGGGGGGACCGGGGAACACTGAAGCTTTCTTT.

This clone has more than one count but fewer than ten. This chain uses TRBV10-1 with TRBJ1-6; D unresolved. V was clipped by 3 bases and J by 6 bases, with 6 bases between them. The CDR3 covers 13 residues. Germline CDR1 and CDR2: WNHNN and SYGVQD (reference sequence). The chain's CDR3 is CASSEWVNSPLHF. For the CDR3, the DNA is TGCGCCAGCAGTGAATGGGTTAATTCACCCCTCCACTTT.

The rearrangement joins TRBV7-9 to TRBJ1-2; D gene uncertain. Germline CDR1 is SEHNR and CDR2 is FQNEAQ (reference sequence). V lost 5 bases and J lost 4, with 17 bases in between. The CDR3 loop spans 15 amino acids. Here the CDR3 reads CASSPLGRPPYGYTF. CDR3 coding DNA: TGTGCCAGCAGCCCCCTTGGGAGGCCGCCCTATGGCTACACCTTC.

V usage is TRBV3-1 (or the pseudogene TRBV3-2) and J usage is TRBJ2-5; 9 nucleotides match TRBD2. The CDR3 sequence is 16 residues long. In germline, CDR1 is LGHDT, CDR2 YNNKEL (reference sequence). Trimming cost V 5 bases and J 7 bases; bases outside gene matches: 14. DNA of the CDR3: TGTGCCAGCAGCACGACTAGCGGAACCCCCAGGGGGACCCAGTACTTC. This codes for CASSTTSGTPRGTQYF.

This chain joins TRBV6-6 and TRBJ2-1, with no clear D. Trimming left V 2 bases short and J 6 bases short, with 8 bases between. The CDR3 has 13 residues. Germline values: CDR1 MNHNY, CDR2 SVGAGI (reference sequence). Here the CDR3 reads CASSYQGSNEQFF. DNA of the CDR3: TGTGCCAGCAGTTACCAAGGCAGCAATGAGCAGTTCTTC.